Reported below is one T cell receptor (beta chain). This sample was included in a study of blood T cell repertoires in COVID-19. Looking at the study overall: Samples representing acute and convalescent COVID-19 were sourced from the United States, Italy and Spain. T cells, B-cell-depleted T cells, or PBMCs provided the cDNA or gDNA that served as material.

The germline V gene encodes CDR1 SGHRS and CDR2 YFSETQ. The CDR3 length is 18 residues. V shed 5 bases and J 3 bases; nucleotides not matched to a gene: 19. Produced via immunoSEQ multiplex PCR; TCRdb's table is partial and in-frame only. Found here are tens of thousands of clones, 81% of them singletons; the top ten hold around 25%. The material sequenced was peripheral blood. The TCR sequence derives from an elderly man with active or convalescent COVID-19. The gene calls are TRBV5-1 and TRBJ2-7; TRBD1 aligns across 8 bases. CDR3 DNA sequence: TGCGCCAGCAGGCGTCAGGGGGCCGCGACTATCACCAGCTACGAGCAGTACTTC. Residues: CASRRQGAATITSYEQYF.